Below are 22 T cell receptor beta chains sequenced from a single sample in a study of T cell repertoires in cytomegalovirus infection. MiXCR was run by TCRdb on the reads, yielding one entry per CDR3 protein. Of around 120,000 distinct CDR3 sequences in the sample, roughly 9% were seen once. Sequenced sample: PBMCs. Receptors were obtained from a human donor in good health (CMV status not recorded). Some clones in this sample may be carry-over from other donors' samples.

The chain is built from TRBV27 and TRBJ2-3, with 10 nucleotides matching TRBD2. Looked up from germline, CDR1 is MNHEY and CDR2 is SMNVEV (reference sequence). The CDR3 is made up of 18 amino acids. V was pared by 2 bases and J by 2 bases, with 10 bases of the junction left unmatched. The CDR3 reads CASSLPLSSGGITDTQYF. For the CDR3, the DNA is TGTGCCAGCAGTTTACCACTCTCTAGCGGGGGTATCACAGATACGCAGTATTTT.

This clonotype was observed at least ten times. This chain links TRBV7-2 with TRBJ1-1; D gene uncertain. CDR3 length: 13 residues. Per germline, CDR1 SGHTA and CDR2 FQGNSA. V was cut by 1 base and J by 3 bases, with 6 bases left in between. The CDR3 sequence: CASSLVWDTEAFF. Here the CDR3 DNA reads TGTGCCAGCAGCTTAGTCTGGGACACTGAAGCTTTCTTT.

This clonotype was observed many times. V is TRBV19 and J is TRBJ2-7; 7 nucleotides align to TRBD1. CDR1 is LNHDA, CDR2 SQIVND, per germline (reference sequence). The CDR3 totals 15 residues. Losses at the gene ends were 4 bases for V and 2 bases for J; bases not matched to a gene: 8. This chain's CDR3 is CASSKSGQAPYEQYF. In nucleotides, the CDR3 is TGTGCCAGTAGTAAATCAGGACAGGCACCCTACGAGCAGTACTTC.

This clonotype appeared a few times. The gene calls are TRBV10-3 and TRBJ2-3; D is possibly TRBD2 (5 bases). The CDR3 sequence is 17 residues long. Per the germline V gene, CDR1 is ENHRY and CDR2 is SYGVKD. Deletions cut 0 bases from V and 3 bases from J, with 16 bases between. CDR3 sequence (DNA): TGTGCCATCAGTGAGTCGGGTAGGAGGACCGATACAGATACGCAGTATTTT. It yields the protein CAISESGRRTDTDTQYF.

This clonotype appeared a single time. With a much larger clone just one base away, this may be a read error. The chain joins TRBV5-4 to TRBJ2-6; D gene ambiguous. The CDR3 is 15 residues long. V was shortened by 0 bases and J by 8 bases, with 12 bases between the two germline ends. Germline V gives CDR1 SGHNT, CDR2 YYREEE (reference sequence). The CDR3 nucleotides are TGTGCCAGCAGCTTGGTGGCAGGATGGACCAACGTCCTGACTTTC. Its protein product is CASSLVAGWTNVLTF.

This clonotype was seen repeatedly, ten times or more. The chain combines TRBV28 with TRBJ2-7, with D possibly TRBD2 on 6 matching bases. Germline V gene sequence: CDR1 MDHEN, CDR2 SYDVKM. The V end lost 6 bases, the J end lost 2 bases, and 8 bases lay between the germline ends. CDR3 length: 12 amino acids. The CDR3 loop is CASREGTYEQYF. DNA of the CDR3: TGTGCCAGCAGGGAGGGTACCTACGAGCAGTACTTC. Filled out from reference TRBV28 and TRBJ2-7, the complete variable domain reads DVKVTQSSRYLVKRTGEKVFLECVQDMDHENMFWYRQDPGLGLRLIYFSYDVKMKEKGDIPEGYSVSREKKERFSLILESASTNQTSMYLCASREGTYEQYFGPGTRLTVT.

This clonotype qualifies as medium-sized. The chain combines TRBV4-1 with TRBJ2-1; D ambiguous. The CDR3 length is 13 residues. The V gene lost 4 bases and the J gene lost 3 bases, with 7 bases spanning the gap. Germline assignment: CDR1 MGHRA and CDR2 YSYEKL. CDR3 bases: TGCGCCAGCAGCCCCCCTAGCTACAATGAGCAGTTCTTC. This translates into CASSPPSYNEQFF.

There are many counts of this clonotype. CDR3 nucleotide sequence: TGTGCCAGCGGTGCCTCCTATGGCTACACCTTC. It yields the protein CASGASYGYTF. The gene calls are TRBV28 and TRBJ1-2, with D uncertain. CDR3 length equals 11 residues. Germline V gene sequence: CDR1 MDHEN, CDR2 SYDVKM. Trimming left V 8 bases short and J 4 bases short, with 8 bases between.

The sample holds a few counts of this clonotype. V usage is TRBV27 and J usage is TRBJ2-2; TRBD1 or TRBD2 may be the D gene (5 bases each). CDR3 length: 15 residues. Germline lookup yields CDR1 MNHEY and CDR2 SMNVEV (reference sequence). Trimming stripped 6 bases from V and 7 bases from J, with 18 bases between. CDR3 nucleotide sequence: TGTGCCAGCAGGACTACCGGGACCCTCCACGGGGAGCTGTTTTTT. Encoded protein: CASRTTGTLHGELFF.

This chain uses TRBV7-2 with TRBJ2-3; TRBD2 matches 10 bases. J was trimmed by 3 bases and V by 0 bases; bases with no gene match: 6. Per germline, CDR1 SGHTA and CDR2 FQGNSA. The CDR3 has 17 amino acids. The CDR3 loop reads CASSLASSGSGTDTQYF. In DNA form, the CDR3 reads TGTGCCAGCAGCTTAGCTTCTAGCGGGAGTGGGACAGATACGCAGTATTTT.

This clonotype was observed a few times. The genes are TRBV2 and TRBJ2-3, with D possibly matching TRBD2 (6 bases). This CDR3 spans 13 amino acids. The V end was cut by 7 bases, the J end by 0 bases, with 8 bases between. Germline-derived CDR1 and CDR2 are SNHLY and FYNNEI. DNA for the CDR3: TGTGCCAGCATGCGGGGAAGCACAGATACGCAGTATTTT. Its translation is CASMRGSTDTQYF. Together with reference TRBV2 and TRBJ2-3, the CDR3 gives the full variable domain: EPEVTQTPSHQVTQMGQEVILRCVPISNHLYFYWYRQILGQKVEFLVSFYNNEISEKSEIFDDQFSVERPDGSNFTLKIRSTKLEDSAMYFCASMRGSTDTQYFGPGTRLTVL.

This clonotype has ten or more counts. This sequence joins TRBV7-9 and TRBJ2-3; the D is unclear. This CDR3 is 11 amino acids long. Germline CDR1 and CDR2: SEHNR and FQNEAQ (reference sequence). V was shortened by 8 bases and J by 6 bases, with 9 bases between the two germline ends. DNA for the CDR3: TGTGCCAGCGAAGAGTCGGATACGCAGTATTTT. Translation: CASEESDTQYF.

At least ten counts were recorded for this clonotype. The rearrangement joins TRBV7-8 to TRBJ2-3; perhaps TRBD2 as D (5 bases). The V and J ends lost 7 bases and 2 bases respectively, with 13 bases between them. The CDR3 is made up of 14 amino acids. Germline values: CDR1 SGHVS, CDR2 FQNEAQ. The CDR3: CASKRVQNTDTQYF. CDR3 DNA: TGTGCCAGCAAGAGGGTACAGAACACAGATACGCAGTATTTT.

The genes are TRBV10-3 and TRBJ2-7, with a tentative D call TRBD1 (5 bases). CDR3 length: 13 residues. Looked up from germline, CDR1 is ENHRY and CDR2 is SYGVKD. Trimming removed 2 bases from V and 4 bases from J, with 9 bases in between. In nucleotides, the CDR3 is TGTGCCATCAGTGAGATAGACAGTTACGAGCAGTACTTC. This codes for CAISEIDSYEQYF.

This clonotype occurred many times. This chain uses TRBV7-2 with TRBJ2-7; D may be TRBD2 (5 bases). CDR1 is SGHTA and CDR2 is FQGNSA in the germline V gene. This CDR3 contains 13 residues. Trimming took 4 bases from V and 3 from J, leaving 10 bases between them. The DNA for the CDR3 is TGTGCCAGCAGCTCGATCGGAGGCTACGAGCAGTACTTC. Amino acid sequence: CASSSIGGYEQYF.

This clonotype came up many times. V and J are TRBV20-1 and TRBJ1-2; D uncertain. Trimming took off 1 base at V and 2 bases at J, with 11 bases between the two ends. CDR3 length equals 14 residues. Germline V gene lookup returns CDR1 DFQATT and CDR2 SNEGSKA (reference sequence). The CDR3 sequence: CSARALGGNYGYTF. The CDR3, as DNA: TGCAGTGCTAGAGCCCTCGGAGGGAACTATGGCTACACCTTC.

This rearrangement joins TRBV19 to TRBJ1-1; D possibly corresponds to TRBD1 (5 bases). The CDR3 runs 14 residues. V was cut by 9 bases and J by 1 base, with 15 bases left in between. CDR1 and CDR2 from the germline V gene are LNHDA and SQIVND (reference sequence). CDR3 sequence reads: CASSSRAGNTEAFF. The CDR3 bases are TGTGCCAGCTCGTCCAGGGCAGGGAACACTGAAGCTTTCTTT.

A note on this clonotype: This may be a read error, as it is one base from a much larger clone. The chain couples TRBV28 to TRBJ1-2; D is ambiguous. Trimming left V 6 bases short and J 4 bases short, with 15 bases between. Germline CDR1 is MDHEN and CDR2 is SYDVKM. This CDR3 region has 14 residues. CDR3 loop: CASRRKRSSYGYTF. The CDR3 nucleotides are TGTGCCAGCAGGCGTAAGCGAAGTAGCTATGGCTACACCTTC.

Many counts were recorded for this clonotype. This chain uses TRBV5-4 with TRBJ2-5; 10 bases align to TRBD1. This CDR3 contains 15 residues. Germline V CDR1 and CDR2: SGHNT, YYREEE (reference sequence). V trimming: 0 bases; J trimming: 5 bases; junction bases outside the gene matches: 4. The CDR3 spells CASSLGDRGWETQYF. As DNA, the CDR3 is TGTGCCAGCAGCTTGGGGGACAGGGGTTGGGAGACCCAGTACTTC.

This clonotype occurred a few times. The rearrangement uses TRBV20-1 and TRBJ1-5, with unresolved D. Germline CDR1 and CDR2: DFQATT and SNEGSKA (reference sequence). This CDR3 spans 15 amino acids. Trimming took 3 bases from V and 3 from J, leaving 15 bases between them. The CDR3 nucleotides are TGCAGTGCTAGCCCGACGAGCAGATCCAATCAGCCCCAGCATTTT. Its translation: CSASPTSRSNQPQHF.

This clonotype was detected a few times. V usage is TRBV12-3 or TRBV12-4 and J usage is TRBJ2-2; 8 positions match TRBD1. Germline trimming cut 1 base from V and 7 bases from J; bases unmatched to any gene: 5. The CDR3 is made up of 15 amino acids. CDR3 region: CASSLGTGIGGELFF. The CDR3 DNA reads TGTGCCAGCAGTTTAGGGACAGGGATTGGCGGGGAGCTGTTTTTT.

A word on this clonotype: A read error may be the cause here, since a much bigger clone is one base away. The rearrangement joins TRBV24-1 to TRBJ1-1; a possible D gene is TRBD1 (6 bases). V was shortened by 7 bases and J by 6 bases, with 29 bases between the two germline ends. CDR1 KGHDR and CDR2 SFDVKD come from the germline V gene. CDR3 length: 18 amino acids. In DNA form, the CDR3 reads TGTGCCACCAGGCCGGATGTTGGGGGCGCCGGGGGAGTCGCTGAAGCTTTCTTT. This encodes CATRPDVGGAGGVAEAFF.